Each of the 19 T cell receptor beta chains below was sequenced from the same sample in a study of technical replicates of blood from several donors. Generated by immunoSEQ multiplex PCR, the TCRdb table keeps only in-frame clones and is missing some. The table includes about 100,000 clones, about 95% detected once. What was sequenced was T cells isolated from PBMCs. The receptors here all came from a human donor in good health.

The V and J genes are TRBV29-1 and TRBJ2-1; 14 bases align to TRBD2. The V and J ends lost 6 bases and 7 bases, in that order; junction bases with no gene match: 5. The CDR3 length is 14 residues. CDR1 SQVTM and CDR2 ANQGSEA come from the germline V gene. CDR3 protein: CSVAGLAGVNEQFF. CDR3 DNA sequence: TGCAGCGTGGCGGGACTAGCGGGAGTAAATGAGCAGTTCTTC.

The chain is built from TRBV15 and TRBJ2-1, with TRBD2 matching over 11 bases. After removal of 1 base from V and 4 bases from J, the junction contained 9 bases not matched to a gene. Per germline, CDR1 LNHNV and CDR2 YYDKDF (reference sequence). The CDR3 is made up of 18 amino acids. The CDR3 spells CATSRGLAGRRGYNEQFF. The CDR3 bases are TGTGCCACCAGCAGAGGACTAGCGGGACGAAGGGGTTACAATGAGCAGTTCTTC.

The CDR3 DNA reads as TGTGCCAGCAGTCCGGGACTAGCTGCCTACGAGCAGTACTTC. Protein sequence: CASSPGLAAYEQYF. The chain combines TRBV27 with TRBJ2-7, with 9 bases lining up with TRBD2. V gave up 5 bases and J gave up 2 bases; unmatched junction bases: 4. This CDR3 spans 14 amino acids. Germline V gene sequence: CDR1 MNHEY, CDR2 SMNVEV (reference sequence).

CDR3 sequence (DNA): TGTGCCAGCAGCTTAATCGCGGGAGGAAGGGATGAGCAGTTCTTC. Its protein is CASSLIAGGRDEQFF. The gene calls are TRBV7-7 and TRBJ2-1; TRBD2 agrees at 8 bases. V shed 2 bases, J shed 8 bases, and the junction held 8 bases outside the gene matches. This CDR3 is 15 amino acids long. The germline CDR1 and CDR2 sequences are SSHAT and FNYEAQ (reference sequence).

The rearrangement joins TRBV28 to TRBJ2-1, with 10 bases aligning to TRBD2. J was trimmed by 10 bases and V by 4 bases; bases with no gene match: 10. CDR3 length: 15 amino acids. CDR1 is MDHEN and CDR2 is SYDVKM in the germline V gene. CDR3 residues: CASSWTGTSAGEQFF. The CDR3 DNA follows: TGTGCCAGCAGTTGGACCGGGACTAGCGCGGGGGAGCAGTTCTTC.

The V and J genes are TRBV11-3 and TRBJ2-1; 8 bases map to TRBD1. The CDR3 has 15 amino acids. After removal of 7 bases from V and 5 bases from J, the junction contained 10 bases not matched to a gene. Per germline, CDR1 SGHNT and CDR2 YENEEA. The CDR3 is CASIPGTGLNNEQFF. The CDR3 nucleotides are TGTGCCAGCATCCCTGGGACAGGTTTGAACAATGAGCAGTTCTTC.

The chain uses TRBV14 and TRBJ2-4; 10 bases are a match to TRBD1. J was trimmed by 1 base and V by 1 base; bases with no gene match: 10. CDR1 is SGHDN and CDR2 is FVKESK in the germline V gene. The CDR3 is 19 residues long. CDR3 protein: CASSQGRTGGKLAKNIQYF. CDR3 nucleotide sequence: TGTGCCAGCAGCCAAGGACGGACAGGGGGAAAGTTGGCCAAAAACATTCAGTACTTC. The complete variable domain, with remaining parts taken from reference TRBV14 and TRBJ2-4, reads EAGVTQFPSHSVIEKGQTVTLRCDPISGHDNLYWYRRVMGKEIKFLLHFVKESKQDESGMPNNRFLAERTGGTYSTLKVQPAELEDSGVYFCASSQGRTGGKLAKNIQYFGAGTRLSVL.

Details on this clone: Other DNA sequences in this specimen translate into the identical CDR3. V is TRBV9 and J is TRBJ2-7; D not certain. The CDR3 has 13 amino acids. Trimming stripped 0 bases from V and 0 bases from J, with 4 bases between. Germline loops: CDR1 SGDLS, CDR2 YYNGEE. The CDR3 DNA reads as TGTGCCAGCAGCGTAGGGAGCTCCTACGAGCAGTACTTC. It is translated as CASSVGSSYEQYF.

The chain recombines TRBV7-3 with TRBJ2-7; 8 bases align to TRBD2. With 4 bases clipped from V and 2 bases from J, the junction kept 4 bases outside the gene matches. This CDR3 comprises 14 residues. Per the germline V gene, CDR1 is SGHTA and CDR2 is FQGTGA. CDR3 DNA sequence: TGTGCCAGCAGCTCAGGGACTAGACCCTACGAGCAGTACTTC. It specifies CASSSGTRPYEQYF. Looking up the rest from reference TRBV7-3 and TRBJ2-7 gives the full variable domain: GAGVSQTPSNKVTEKGKYVELRCDPISGHTALYWYRQSLGQGPEFLIYFQGTGAADDSGLPNDRFFAVRPEGSVSTLKIQRTERGDSAVYLCASSSGTRPYEQYFGPGTRLTVT.

The chain is built from TRBV18 and TRBJ2-1, with 8 bases fitting TRBD2. The CDR3 is made up of 16 amino acids. J gave up 0 bases and V 6 bases, and 7 bases lay outside the gene matches. CDR1 and CDR2 (germline): KGHSH, LQKENI. The CDR3 here is CASSPLSGTSYNEQFF. The CDR3 bases are TGTGCCAGCTCCCCCCTTAGCGGGACCTCCTACAATGAGCAGTTCTTC.

The rearrangement joins TRBV4-2 to TRBJ1-1; no definite D call. Trimming removed 3 bases from V and 2 bases from J, with 10 bases in between. This CDR3 contains 14 residues. The germline gives CDR1 LGHNA, CDR2 YNFKEQ. The CDR3 region has the DNA TGTGCCAGCAGCCACGTAGAAGAAAACACTGAAGCTTTCTTT. Translating gives CASSHVEENTEAFF.

This chain joins TRBV5-4 and TRBJ2-1; 9 bases align to TRBD2. Germline V lookup: CDR1 SGHNT, CDR2 YYREEE (reference sequence). This CDR3 is built from 14 residues. With V trimmed by 4 bases and J by 4 bases, 3 bases remained unmatched. CDR3 DNA sequence: TGTGCCAGCAGCCGACTAGCGGAGTACAATGAGCAGTTCTTC. Translated, it gives CASSRLAEYNEQFF. The full variable domain, with the rest looked up from reference TRBV5-4 and TRBJ2-1, is ETGVTQSPTHLIKTRGQQVTLRCSSQSGHNTVSWYQQALGQGPQFIFQYYREEENGRGNFPPRFSGLQFPNYSSELNVNALELDDSALYLCASSRLAEYNEQFFGPGTRLTVL.

The V and J genes are TRBV19 and TRBJ2-7; maybe TRBD1 (5 bases). V lost 3 bases to trimming and J lost 2 bases, with 8 bases between them. In germline, CDR1 is LNHDA, CDR2 SQIVND (reference sequence). The CDR3 contains 13 residues. The CDR3 sequence: CASSMTEAYEQYF. DNA for the CDR3: TGTGCCAGTAGTATGACAGAAGCCTACGAGCAGTACTTC.

The chain uses TRBV9 and TRBJ2-5; the match to TRBD2 covers 15 bases. V was clipped by 2 bases and J by 2 bases; unmatched bases: 13. There are 20 residues in the CDR3. CDR1 is SGDLS and CDR2 is YYNGEE in the germline V gene. The CDR3 bases are TGTGCCAGCAGCGTTCCCCTCGGACTAGCGGGAGGGCCGGGGCAAGAGACCCAGTACTTC. Translation gives CASSVPLGLAGGPGQETQYF.

The chain's CDR3 is CASSLRGSSYNEQFF. The CDR3 region has the DNA TGTGCCAGCAGTTTACGCGGAAGCTCCTACAATGAGCAGTTCTTC. The chain has TRBV28 and TRBJ2-1; D is undetermined. Germline V lookup: CDR1 MDHEN, CDR2 SYDVKM. CDR3 length: 15 amino acids. Between the trimmed V and J ends, which lost 2 bases and 0 bases, there was a span of 8 bases.

The chain employs TRBV5-6 and TRBJ2-1, with a weak D call TRBD1 (6 bases). V was trimmed by 1 base and J by 6 bases, leaving 11 bases between them. The germline V gene has CDR1 SGHDT and CDR2 YYEEEE. The CDR3 spans 14 residues. The CDR3 bases are TGTGCCAGCAGCTTGTTGGTCAGGGGCAATGAGCAGTTCTTC. Protein product: CASSLLVRGNEQFF.

This chain links TRBV5-1 with TRBJ1-2, with 7 bases identical to TRBD1. With 4 bases clipped from V and 0 bases from J, the junction kept 9 bases outside the gene matches. The length of the CDR3 is 16 residues. Germline assignment: CDR1 SGHRS and CDR2 YFSETQ. The CDR3 DNA follows: TGCGCCAGCAGCAGAAAAACAGGGGAAGCTAACTATGGCTACACCTTC. Translating gives CASSRKTGEANYGYTF.

V gene TRBV18 combines with J gene TRBJ2-7, with D unresolved. The V end lost 2 bases, the J end lost 4 bases, and 12 bases lay between the germline ends. This CDR3 comprises 14 residues. The germline CDR1 and CDR2 sequences are KGHSH and LQKENI. Here the CDR3 reads CASSPTVNVYEQYF. CDR3 sequence (DNA): TGTGCCAGCTCACCAACGGTGAACGTGTACGAGCAGTACTTC.

This rearrangement joins TRBV7-2 to TRBJ2-7; a weak D match, TRBD1 (5 bases). The germline V gene has CDR1 SGHTA and CDR2 FQGNSA. The CDR3 extends over 15 amino acids. Trimming took off 2 bases at V and 3 bases at J, with 14 bases between the two ends. The CDR3 sequence: CASSLQGTAGYEQYF. CDR3 sequence (DNA): TGTGCCAGCAGCTTACAGGGTACGGCAGGCTACGAGCAGTACTTC.